This TCR beta chain is drawn from a study of blood T cell repertoires in COVID-19. Study overall: Sites across the United States, Italy and Spain contributed samples from acute and convalescent COVID-19. The cDNA or gDNA used as material had been derived from T cells, B-cell-depleted T cells, or PBMCs.

Study processing details: Amplified reference gene primers provided the basis for estimating nucleated cell counts. Produced via immunoSEQ multiplex PCR; TCRdb's table is partial and in-frame only. That table is the source of V, J and clone size, and D and trimming were worked out from the DNA. The sample lists some 46,000 clones; 65% to 85% were seen once. J was trimmed by 6 bases and V by 8 bases; bases with no gene match: 7. The CDR3 covers 13 residues. Germline values: CDR1 MNHNY, CDR2 SVGAGI (reference sequence). The TCR originated in an elderly woman with acute or convalescent COVID-19. The gene calls are TRBV6-6 and TRBJ2-1, with 7 bases identical to TRBD2. The sequenced sample consisted of peripheral blood. The CDR3: CASGGGLGNEQFF. In DNA, the CDR3 is TGTGCCAGCGGGGGGGGTCTGGGCAATGAGCAGTTCTTC.